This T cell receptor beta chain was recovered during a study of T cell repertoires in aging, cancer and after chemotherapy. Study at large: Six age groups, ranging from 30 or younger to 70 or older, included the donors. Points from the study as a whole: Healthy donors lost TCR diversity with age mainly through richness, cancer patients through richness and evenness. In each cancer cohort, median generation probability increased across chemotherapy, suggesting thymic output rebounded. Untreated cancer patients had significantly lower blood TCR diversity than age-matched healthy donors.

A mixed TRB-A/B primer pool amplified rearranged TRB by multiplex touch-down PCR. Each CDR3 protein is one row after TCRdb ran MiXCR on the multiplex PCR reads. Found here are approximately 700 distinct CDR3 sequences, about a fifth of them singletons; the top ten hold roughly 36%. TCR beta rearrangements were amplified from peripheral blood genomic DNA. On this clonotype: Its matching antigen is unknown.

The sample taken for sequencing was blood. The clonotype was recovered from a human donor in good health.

The CDR3 spells CASSPDREPSYEQYF. The CDR3 DNA follows: TGTGCCAGCAGCCCCGACAGGGAGCCCTCCTACGAGCAGTACTTC. The chain recombines TRBV6-5 with TRBJ2-7, with 7 bases lining up with TRBD1. Germline CDR1 and CDR2: MNHEY and SVGAGI. The CDR3 is 15 amino acids. The J segment lost 0 bases and the V segment lost 6 bases, leaving 8 bases of the junction unmatched.